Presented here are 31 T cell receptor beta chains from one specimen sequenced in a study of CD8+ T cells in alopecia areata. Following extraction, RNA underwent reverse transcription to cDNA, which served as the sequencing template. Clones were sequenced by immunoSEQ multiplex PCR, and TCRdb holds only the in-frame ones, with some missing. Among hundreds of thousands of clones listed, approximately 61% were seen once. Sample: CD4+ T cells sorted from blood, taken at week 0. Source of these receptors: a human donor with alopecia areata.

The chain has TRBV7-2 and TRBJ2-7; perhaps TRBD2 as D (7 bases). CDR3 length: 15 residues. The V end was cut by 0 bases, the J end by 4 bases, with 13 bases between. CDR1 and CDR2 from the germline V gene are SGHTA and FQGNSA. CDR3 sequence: CASSLAVGGQYEQYF. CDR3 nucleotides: TGTGCCAGCAGCTTAGCCGTGGGGGGGCAATACGAGCAGTACTTC.

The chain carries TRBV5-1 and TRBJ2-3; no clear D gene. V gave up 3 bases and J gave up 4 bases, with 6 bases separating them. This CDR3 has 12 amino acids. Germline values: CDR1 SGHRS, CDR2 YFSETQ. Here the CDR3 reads CASSSDADTQYF. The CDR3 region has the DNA TGCGCCAGCAGCTCGGACGCAGATACGCAGTATTTT.

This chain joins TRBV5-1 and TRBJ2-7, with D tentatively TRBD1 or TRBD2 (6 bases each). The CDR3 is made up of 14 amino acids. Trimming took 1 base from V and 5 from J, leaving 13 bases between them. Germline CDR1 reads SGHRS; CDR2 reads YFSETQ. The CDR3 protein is CASSLRPGGHEQYF. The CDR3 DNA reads TGCGCCAGCAGCTTGCGACCCGGGGGCCACGAGCAGTACTTC.

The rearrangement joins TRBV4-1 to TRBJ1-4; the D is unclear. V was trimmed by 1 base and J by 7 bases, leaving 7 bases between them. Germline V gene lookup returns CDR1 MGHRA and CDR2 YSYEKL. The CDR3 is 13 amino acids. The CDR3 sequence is CASSQVAAEKLFF. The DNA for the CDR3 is TGCGCCAGCAGCCAAGTGGCAGCTGAAAAACTGTTTTTT.

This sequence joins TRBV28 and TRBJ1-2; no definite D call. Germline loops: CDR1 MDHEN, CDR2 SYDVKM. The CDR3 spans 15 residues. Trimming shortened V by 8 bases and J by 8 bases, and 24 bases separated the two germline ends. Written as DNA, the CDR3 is TGTGCCAGCTCCCCGGTCGACGGAGGCTCCCTGGGCTACACCTTC. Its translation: CASSPVDGGSLGYTF.

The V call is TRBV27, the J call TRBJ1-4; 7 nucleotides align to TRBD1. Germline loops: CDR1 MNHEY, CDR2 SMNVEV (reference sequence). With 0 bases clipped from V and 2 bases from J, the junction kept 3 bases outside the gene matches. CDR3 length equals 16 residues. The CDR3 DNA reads TGTGCCAGCAGTTTATCCTACAGGGGCACTAATGAAAAACTGTTTTTT. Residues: CASSLSYRGTNEKLFF.

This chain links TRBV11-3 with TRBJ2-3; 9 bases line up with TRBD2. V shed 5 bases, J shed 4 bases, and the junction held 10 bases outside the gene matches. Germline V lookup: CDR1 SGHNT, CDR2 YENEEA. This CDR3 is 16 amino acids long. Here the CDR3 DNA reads TGTGCCAGCAGCCCATCGGTAGCGGGGGTGGCAGATACGCAGTATTTT. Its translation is CASSPSVAGVADTQYF.

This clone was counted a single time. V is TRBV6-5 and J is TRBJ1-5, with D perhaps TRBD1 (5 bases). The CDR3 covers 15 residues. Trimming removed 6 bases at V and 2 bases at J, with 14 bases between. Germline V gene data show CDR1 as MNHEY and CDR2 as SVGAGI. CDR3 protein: CASSHGRQRNQPQHF. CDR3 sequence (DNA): TGTGCCAGCAGCCATGGGAGACAGCGCAATCAGCCCCAGCATTTT.

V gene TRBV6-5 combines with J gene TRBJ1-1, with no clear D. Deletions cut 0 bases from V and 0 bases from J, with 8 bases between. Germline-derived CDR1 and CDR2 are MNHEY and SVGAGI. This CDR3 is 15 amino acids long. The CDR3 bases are TGTGCCAGCAGTTACTCGTATCAGATGAACACTGAAGCTTTCTTT. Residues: CASSYSYQMNTEAFF.

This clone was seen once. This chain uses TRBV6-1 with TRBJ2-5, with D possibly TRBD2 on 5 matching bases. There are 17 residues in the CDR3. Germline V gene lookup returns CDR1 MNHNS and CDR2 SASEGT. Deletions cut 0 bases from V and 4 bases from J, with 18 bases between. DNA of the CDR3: TGTGCCAGCAGTGAAGCGCTGAGCGGAACCTGGGCAGAGACCCAGTACTTC. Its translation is CASSEALSGTWAETQYF.

The CDR3 DNA sequence: TGTGCCAGCAGCCCGCCCGGGACTAGCGGGCCCTACGAGCAGTACTTC. Its protein product is CASSPPGTSGPYEQYF. The gene calls are TRBV4-2 and TRBJ2-7, with 12 bases lining up with TRBD2. This CDR3 has 16 residues. After removal of 4 bases from V and 2 bases from J, the junction contained 6 bases not matched to a gene. Germline V gene sequence: CDR1 LGHNA, CDR2 YNFKEQ.

The chain's CDR3 is CASSRLTGTSGANVLTF. The CDR3 DNA reads TGTGCCAGCAGTAGGTTGACAGGGACCTCTGGGGCCAACGTCCTGACTTTC. The chain carries TRBV27 and TRBJ2-6, with TRBD1 matching over 7 bases. With V trimmed by 5 bases and J by 0 bases, 7 bases remained unmatched. The germline gives CDR1 MNHEY, CDR2 SMNVEV (reference sequence). The CDR3 length is 17 residues.

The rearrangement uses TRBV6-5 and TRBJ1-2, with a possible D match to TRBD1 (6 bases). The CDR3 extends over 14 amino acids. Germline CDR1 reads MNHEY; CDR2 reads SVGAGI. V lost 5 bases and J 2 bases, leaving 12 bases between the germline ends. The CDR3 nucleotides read TGTGCCAGCAGTCCTCCTACAGGGAACTATGGCTACACCTTC. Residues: CASSPPTGNYGYTF.

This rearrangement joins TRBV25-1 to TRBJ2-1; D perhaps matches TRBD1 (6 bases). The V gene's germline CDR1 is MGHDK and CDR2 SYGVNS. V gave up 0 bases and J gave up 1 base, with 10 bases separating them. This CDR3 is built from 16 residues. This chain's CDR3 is CASSEYSGASYNEQFF. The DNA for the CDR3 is TGTGCCAGCAGTGAATATTCAGGGGCATCCTACAATGAGCAGTTCTTC.

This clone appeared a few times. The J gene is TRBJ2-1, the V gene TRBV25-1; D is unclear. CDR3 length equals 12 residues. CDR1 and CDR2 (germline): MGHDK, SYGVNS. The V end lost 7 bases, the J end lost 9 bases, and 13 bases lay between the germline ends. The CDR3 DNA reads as TGTGCCAGCAACCCCTCAGGCGGTGAGCAGTTCTTC. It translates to CASNPSGGEQFF.

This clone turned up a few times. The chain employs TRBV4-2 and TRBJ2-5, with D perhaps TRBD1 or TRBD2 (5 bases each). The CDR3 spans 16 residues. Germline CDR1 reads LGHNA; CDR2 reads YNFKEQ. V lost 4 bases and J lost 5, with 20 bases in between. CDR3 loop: CASSPARTQEGETQYF. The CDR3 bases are TGTGCCAGCAGCCCCGCTCGGACCCAAGAGGGGGAGACCCAGTACTTC.

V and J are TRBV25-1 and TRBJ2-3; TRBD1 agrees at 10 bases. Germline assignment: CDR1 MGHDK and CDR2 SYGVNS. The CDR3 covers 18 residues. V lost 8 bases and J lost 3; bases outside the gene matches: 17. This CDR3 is CASGRGDRGGLRTDTQYF. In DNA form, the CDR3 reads TGTGCCAGCGGGCGGGGGGACAGGGGAGGACTCCGTACAGATACGCAGTATTTT.

CDR3 loop: CASSALGEFRGVSTFF. Here the CDR3 DNA reads TGTGCCAGCAGTGCCCTAGGGGAATTTCGCGGTGTGAGTACGTTCTTC. The gene calls are TRBV6-1 and TRBJ2-1; tentatively, D is TRBD1 (5 bases). Germline V CDR1 and CDR2: MNHNS, SASEGT. V gave up 4 bases and J gave up 15 bases, with 28 bases separating them. The CDR3 extends over 16 amino acids.

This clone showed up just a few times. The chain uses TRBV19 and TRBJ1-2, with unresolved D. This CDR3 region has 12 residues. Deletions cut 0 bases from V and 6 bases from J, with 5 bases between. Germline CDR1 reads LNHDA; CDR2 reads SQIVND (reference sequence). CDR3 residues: CASSIEWNGYTF. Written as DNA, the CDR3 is TGTGCCAGTAGTATAGAATGGAATGGCTACACCTTC.

The CDR3: CAWKLPGGNTIYF. Written as DNA, the CDR3 is TGTGCCTGGAAGCTGCCGGGGGGAAACACCATATATTTT. The chain joins TRBV30 to TRBJ1-3; D not resolved. Germline V gives CDR1 GTSNPN, CDR2 SVGIG (reference sequence). This CDR3 has 13 residues. Trimming took 4 bases from V and 4 from J, leaving 11 bases between them.

The chain's CDR3 is CASSLAGAKQETQYF. As DNA, the CDR3 is TGCGCCAGCAGCTTGGCAGGGGCCAAACAAGAGACCCAGTACTTC. The genes are TRBV5-1 and TRBJ2-5, with D possibly being TRBD1 (6 bases). Per germline, CDR1 SGHRS and CDR2 YFSETQ. CDR3 length: 15 amino acids. The ends were cut back, 0 bases at V and 2 bases at J, with 11 bases in the middle.

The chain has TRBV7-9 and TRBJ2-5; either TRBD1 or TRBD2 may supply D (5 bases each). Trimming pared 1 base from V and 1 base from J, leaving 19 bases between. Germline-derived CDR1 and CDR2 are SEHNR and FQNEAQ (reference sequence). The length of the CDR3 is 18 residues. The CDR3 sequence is CASSLGAVAGTFQETQYF. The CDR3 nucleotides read TGTGCCAGCAGCTTAGGGGCCGTGGCAGGGACGTTCCAAGAGACCCAGTACTTC.

The CDR3 DNA sequence: TGTGCCAGCAGCTTGGCGACAGGGAGTGGTCCTAATGAAAAACTGTTTTTT. The encoded protein is CASSLATGSGPNEKLFF. The J gene is TRBJ1-4, the V gene TRBV5-6; 7 bases are a match to TRBD1. CDR3 length: 17 amino acids. After removal of 0 bases from V and 3 bases from J, the junction contained 8 bases not matched to a gene. Germline loops: CDR1 SGHDT, CDR2 YYEEEE.

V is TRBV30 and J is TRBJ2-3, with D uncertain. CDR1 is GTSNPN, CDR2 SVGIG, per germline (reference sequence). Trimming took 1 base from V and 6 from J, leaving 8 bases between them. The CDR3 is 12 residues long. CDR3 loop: CAWSAMVDTQYF. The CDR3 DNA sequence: TGTGCCTGGAGTGCTATGGTCGATACGCAGTATTTT.

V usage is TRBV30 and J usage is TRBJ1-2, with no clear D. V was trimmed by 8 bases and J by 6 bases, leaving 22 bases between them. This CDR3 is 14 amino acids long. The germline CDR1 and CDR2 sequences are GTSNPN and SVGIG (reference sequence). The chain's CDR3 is CAGSRIGLGDGYTF. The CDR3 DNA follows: TGTGCCGGATCAAGAATCGGACTCGGGGATGGCTACACCTTC.

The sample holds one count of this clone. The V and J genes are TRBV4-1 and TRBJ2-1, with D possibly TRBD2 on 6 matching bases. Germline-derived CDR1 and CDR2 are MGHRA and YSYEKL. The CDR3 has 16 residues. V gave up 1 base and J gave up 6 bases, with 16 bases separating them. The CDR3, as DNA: TGCGCCAGCAGCCAAGTAGGGAGGCGAGCCCCCAATGAGCAGTTCTTC. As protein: CASSQVGRRAPNEQFF.

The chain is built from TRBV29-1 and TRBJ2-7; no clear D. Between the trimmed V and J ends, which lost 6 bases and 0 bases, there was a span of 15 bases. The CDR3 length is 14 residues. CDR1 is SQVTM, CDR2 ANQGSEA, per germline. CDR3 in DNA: TGCAGCGTACTATCTGGAGTAAACTCCTACGAGCAGTACTTC. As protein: CSVLSGVNSYEQYF.

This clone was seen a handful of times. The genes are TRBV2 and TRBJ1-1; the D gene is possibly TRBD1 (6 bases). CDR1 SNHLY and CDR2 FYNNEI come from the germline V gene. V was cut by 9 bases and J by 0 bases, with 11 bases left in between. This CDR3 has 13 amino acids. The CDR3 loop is CARAQGMNTEAFF. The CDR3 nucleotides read TGTGCCAGGGCCCAGGGGATGAACACTGAAGCTTTCTTT.

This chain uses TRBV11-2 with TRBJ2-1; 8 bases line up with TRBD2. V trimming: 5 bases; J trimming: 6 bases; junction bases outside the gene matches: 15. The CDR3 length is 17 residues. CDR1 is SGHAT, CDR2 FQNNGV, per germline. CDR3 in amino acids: CASSVFALAETGNEQFF. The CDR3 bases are TGTGCCAGCAGCGTCTTCGCACTAGCGGAGACGGGCAATGAGCAGTTCTTC. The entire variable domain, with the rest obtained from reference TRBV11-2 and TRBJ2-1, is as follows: EAGVAQSPRYKIIEKRQSVAFWCNPISGHATLYWYQQILGQGPKLLIQFQNNGVVDDSQLPKDRFSAERLKGVDSTLKIQPAKLEDSAVYLCASSVFALAETGNEQFFGPGTRLTVL.

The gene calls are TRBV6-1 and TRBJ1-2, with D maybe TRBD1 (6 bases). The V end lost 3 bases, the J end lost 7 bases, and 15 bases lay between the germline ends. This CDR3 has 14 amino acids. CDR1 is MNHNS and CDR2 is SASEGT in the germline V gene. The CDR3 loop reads CASSESRGMIGYTF. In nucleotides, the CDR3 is TGTGCCAGCAGTGAGAGCAGGGGAATGATTGGCTACACCTTC.

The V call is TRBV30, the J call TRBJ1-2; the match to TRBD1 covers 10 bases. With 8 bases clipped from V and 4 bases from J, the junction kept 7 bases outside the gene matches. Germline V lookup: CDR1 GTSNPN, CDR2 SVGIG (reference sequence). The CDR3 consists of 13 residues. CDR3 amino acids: CAGVRDRGYGYTF. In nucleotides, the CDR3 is TGTGCCGGGGTCCGGGACAGGGGCTATGGCTACACCTTC.